This T cell receptor beta chain was sequenced in a study of T cell responses to AZD1222 COVID-19 vaccine. Study findings and constraints: Repertoire samples came only from after the peak T cell response. Females made up more of the donors, who were largely white British, and clonal diversity may have come out too low. CD4 TCRs associated with vaccination spanned spike, dominating at 160-218 and 743-854.

Turning to this clone: What it recognizes is unknown.

This CDR3 is built from 12 residues. Germline loops: CDR1 MNHEY, CDR2 SMNVEV (reference sequence). V was cut by 6 bases and J by 4 bases, with 9 bases left in between. This table comes from immunoSEQ multiplex PCR, and its TCRdb copy is limited to in-frame clones, with some not included. The sample has about 110,000 clones, approximately 92% seen once. Some second doses came at about 4 weeks and others at about 12 weeks; these were pooled. The chain recombines TRBV27 with TRBJ1-1; TRBD1 might be the D (6 bases). This specimen was peripheral blood, taken 28 days after the second AZD1222 dose. This sequence originates from an adult who received the AZD1222 COVID-19 vaccine. As DNA, the CDR3 is TGTGCCAGCAGGAGGGGGGTCACTGAAGCTTTCTTT. As protein: CASRRGVTEAFF.